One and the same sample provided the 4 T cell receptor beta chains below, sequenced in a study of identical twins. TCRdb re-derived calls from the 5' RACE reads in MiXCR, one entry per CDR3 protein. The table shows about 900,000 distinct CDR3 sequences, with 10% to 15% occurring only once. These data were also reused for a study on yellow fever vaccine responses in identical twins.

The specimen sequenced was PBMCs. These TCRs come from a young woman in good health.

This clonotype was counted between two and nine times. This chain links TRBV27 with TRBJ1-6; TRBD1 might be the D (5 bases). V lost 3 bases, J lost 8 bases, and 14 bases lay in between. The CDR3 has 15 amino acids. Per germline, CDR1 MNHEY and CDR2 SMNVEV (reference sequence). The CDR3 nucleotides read TGTGCCAGCAGTTTGCGATCCGGGACGGATTCACCCCTCCACTTT. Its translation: CASSLRSGTDSPLHF.

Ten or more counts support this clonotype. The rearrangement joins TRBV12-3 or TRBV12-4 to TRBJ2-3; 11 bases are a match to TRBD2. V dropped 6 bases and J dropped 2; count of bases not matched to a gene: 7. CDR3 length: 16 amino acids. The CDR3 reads CASRSLAGGITDTQYF. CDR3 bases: TGTGCCAGCAGGTCCTTAGCGGGGGGGATCACAGATACGCAGTATTTT.

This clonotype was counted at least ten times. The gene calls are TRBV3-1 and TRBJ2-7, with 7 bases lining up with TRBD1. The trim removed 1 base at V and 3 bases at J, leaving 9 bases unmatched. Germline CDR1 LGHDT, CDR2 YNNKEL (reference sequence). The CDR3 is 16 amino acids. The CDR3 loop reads CASSQGWDSKIYEQYF. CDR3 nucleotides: TGTGCCAGCAGCCAAGGGTGGGACAGCAAGATCTACGAGCAGTACTTC.

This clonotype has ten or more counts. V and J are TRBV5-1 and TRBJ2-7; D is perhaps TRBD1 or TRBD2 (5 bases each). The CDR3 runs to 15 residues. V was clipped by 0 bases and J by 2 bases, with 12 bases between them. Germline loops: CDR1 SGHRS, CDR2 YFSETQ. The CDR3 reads CASSLEGTLPYEQYF. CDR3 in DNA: TGCGCCAGCAGCTTGGAGGGGACCCTCCCCTACGAGCAGTACTTC.